This T cell receptor (beta chain) was documented in a study of read filtering for tumor transcriptome and immune sequencing. Points from the study as a whole: About 82% of IR-seq clonotypes had a single read, yet these held about 3.5% of reads. Dropping single-read clonotypes raised IR-seq and RNA-seq shared-clonotype correlation.

This CDR3 has 17 residues. Germline values: CDR1 SGHVS, CDR2 FNYEAQ. Trimming pared 1 base from V and 0 bases from J, leaving 10 bases between. Molecular barcoded adaptors covering alpha/delta and beta/gamma chains were used on approximately 400 ng RNA. MiXCR, run by TCRdb on the reads, gives a single entry per CDR3 protein. The repertoire holds around 140,000 distinct CDR3 sequences, with about 12% as singletons. This clonotype was picked up many times. Its specificity is not known. The sequenced sample was a population of CD138-negative cells sorted from bone marrow. The chain recombines TRBV7-6 with TRBJ2-6; D gene unclear. The receptor's source is a donor at least 40 years old with multiple myeloma. CDR3: CASSLGFLSSGANVLTF. CDR3 DNA sequence: TGTGCCAGCAGCTTAGGGTTTTTAAGCTCTGGGGCCAACGTCCTGACTTTC.